This T cell receptor beta chain was sequenced in a study of blood T cells in healthy people across ages. The CDR3 length is 15 residues. With 1 base clipped from V and 7 bases from J, the junction kept 9 bases outside the gene matches. CDR1 and CDR2 (germline): MGHRA, YSYEKL. Next came a second PCR, run for about 6 to 12 cycles, which used a sample-barcoded 5' primer along with a J-beta primer mix. Each CDR3 protein gets one entry after TCRdb re-called the 5' RACE reads with MiXCR. The table lists about 1.4 million distinct CDR3 sequences, 59% of them singletons. A minimum of 6 micrograms of total RNA was extracted per sample.

The receptor comes from a man aged 18 to 29 in good health. Sequencing used blood. The chain combines TRBV4-1 with TRBJ1-1; 7 bases are a match to TRBD1. DNA of the CDR3: TGCGCCAGCAGCCAAGGGGTCGGACAGGCCCTTGAAGCTTTCTTT. This translates into CASSQGVGQALEAFF.